These T cell receptor beta chains were read from a single sample in a study of CD8 T cells in ankylosing spondylitis. Using its own MiXCR run on the 5' RACE reads, TCRdb lists one record per CDR3 protein. The repertoire consists of hundreds of thousands of distinct CDR3 sequences, with approximately 26% occurring once and the leading ten covering 0.89%. What was sequenced was blood, either unsorted or a sorted T cell fraction (not recorded which). The receptor set was obtained from a male donor with ankylosing spondylitis. Each CDR3 is given with its conserved first and last residue. The order of the fields is V gene, J gene, CDR3 protein.

V gene: TRBV20-1; J gene: TRBJ2-1; CDR3 protein: CSAERLAGGGEQFF
V gene: TRBV7-9; J gene: TRBJ2-1; CDR3 protein: CASSLTRVNEQFF
V gene: TRBV6-1; J gene: TRBJ1-5; CDR3 protein: CASRTQGLVNQPQHF
V gene: TRBV5-1; J gene: TRBJ2-3; CDR3 protein: CASRSGRTVTDTQYF
V gene: TRBV9; J gene: TRBJ1-2; CDR3 protein: CASSVGGNYGYTF
V gene: TRBV25-1; J gene: TRBJ2-7; CDR3 protein: CASSDSMGTGVRPTYEQYF
V gene: TRBV27; J gene: TRBJ2-3; CDR3 protein: CASSPLGGTKADTQYF
V gene: TRBV7-8; J gene: TRBJ1-3; CDR3 protein: CASASVSSGNTIYF
V gene: TRBV9; J gene: TRBJ2-5; CDR3 protein: CASSVGRGGGETQYF
V gene: TRBV5-1; J gene: TRBJ1-3; CDR3 protein: CASSPTLRDSSGNTIYF
V gene: TRBV20-1; J gene: TRBJ2-1; CDR3 protein: CSAREVAGGYNEQFF
V gene: TRBV25-1; J gene: TRBJ2-2; CDR3 protein: CASSEFPLAGENTGELFF
V gene: TRBV2; J gene: TRBJ2-3; CDR3 protein: CASSSGTTDTQYF
V gene: TRBV3-1; J gene: TRBJ2-1; CDR3 protein: CASSQVGRPGEKQFF
V gene: TRBV24-1; J gene: TRBJ2-3; CDR3 protein: CATSDLSAGALDTQYF
V gene: TRBV20-1; J gene: TRBJ2-3; CDR3 protein: CSAPRGGGSTDTQYF
V gene: TRBV5-6; J gene: TRBJ1-5; CDR3 protein: CASSFPGPNQPQHF
V gene: TRBV5-1; J gene: TRBJ1-1; CDR3 protein: CASRPGTHYTEAFF
V gene: TRBV20-1; J gene: TRBJ1-1; CDR3 protein: CSARRTGGNTEAFF
V gene: TRBV30; J gene: TRBJ1-1; CDR3 protein: CAWSVQGIDTEAFF
V gene: TRBV12-3/TRBV12-4; J gene: TRBJ2-3; CDR3 protein: CASSFPPGDITQYF
V gene: TRBV10-3; J gene: TRBJ2-1; CDR3 protein: CAISDRGAYNEQFF
V gene: TRBV20-1; J gene: TRBJ1-2; CDR3 protein: CSASGADTF
V gene: TRBV20-1; J gene: TRBJ2-5; CDR3 protein: CSAGPSAQKTQYF
V gene: TRBV20-1; J gene: TRBJ2-3; CDR3 protein: CSARPRGGAPATDTQYF
V gene: TRBV12-3/TRBV12-4; J gene: TRBJ1-6; CDR3 protein: CASSPGDSPLHF
V gene: TRBV2; J gene: TRBJ1-3; CDR3 protein: CASSADLSGNTIYF
V gene: TRBV11-3; J gene: TRBJ2-1; CDR3 protein: CASTGRAQNNEQFF